These 20 T cell receptor beta chains came from one sample sequenced in a study of PD-L1 blockade in urothelial cancer. Clones were sequenced by immunoSEQ multiplex PCR, and TCRdb holds only the in-frame ones, with some missing. The data hold about 110,000 clones, with about 85% observed a single time. The material was PBMCs, obtained around atezolizumab (anti-PD-L1) treatment. The receptors were gathered from a middle-aged man with urothelial cancer.

In its sample, this clone was seen once. The rearrangement joins TRBV12-5 to TRBJ2-1, with TRBD2 matching 10 bases. This CDR3 is 20 amino acids long. Per the germline V gene, CDR1 is LGHNT and CDR2 is FRNRAP. V dropped 0 bases and J dropped 7; count of bases not matched to a gene: 18. The DNA for the CDR3 is TGTGCTAGTGGTTTGGTACGGGGGGGACTAGCGCCGGGAACTGTGAATGAGCAGTTCTTC. It codes for CASGLVRGGLAPGTVNEQFF.

V gene TRBV6-1 combines with J gene TRBJ2-1, with D possibly being TRBD2 (6 bases). The CDR3 covers 16 residues. In germline, CDR1 is MNHNS, CDR2 SASEGT. Trimming cost V 1 base and J 6 bases, with 16 bases left between them. CDR3 sequence: CASSEVRTIRANEQFF. Written as DNA, the CDR3 is TGTGCCAGCAGTGAAGTTAGGACTATTCGGGCCAATGAGCAGTTCTTC.

The V call is TRBV7-8, the J call TRBJ2-5; D is possibly TRBD2 (5 bases). The CDR3 sequence is 13 residues long. The V gene's germline CDR1 is SGHVS and CDR2 FQNEAQ. V gave up 1 base and J gave up 5 bases, with 8 bases separating them. The CDR3 is CASSLGTRETQYF. For the CDR3, the DNA is TGTGCCAGCAGCTTAGGGACTCGGGAGACCCAGTACTTC.

The CDR3 here is CASSLVGAGGGTGEQYF. CDR3 sequence (DNA): TGTGCCAGCAGCTTGGTTGGAGCGGGGGGGGGTACAGGCGAGCAGTACTTC. V is TRBV5-6 and J is TRBJ2-7, with 10 nucleotides matching TRBD2. Trimming removed 0 bases from V and 6 bases from J; junction bases left unmatched: 12. This CDR3 comprises 17 residues. The germline V gene encodes CDR1 SGHDT and CDR2 YYEEEE.

This chain uses TRBV28 with TRBJ1-5; D remains ambiguous. Germline lookup yields CDR1 MDHEN and CDR2 SYDVKM. The V and J ends lost 8 bases and 6 bases respectively, with 14 bases between them. This CDR3 is built from 13 residues. The chain's CDR3 is CASRGPRSQPQHF. In nucleotides, the CDR3 is TGTGCCAGCCGAGGTCCCCGCTCTCAGCCCCAGCATTTT.

The V call is TRBV7-3, the J call TRBJ2-7; TRBD2 agrees at 15 bases. The CDR3 consists of 16 residues. From germline, CDR1 is SGHTA and CDR2 FQGTGA. Trimming at V came to 5 bases and at J to 2 bases, leaving 4 bases not matched to a gene. CDR3 protein: CASSAGLAGGPYEQYF. In DNA, the CDR3 is TGTGCCAGCAGCGCTGGACTAGCGGGAGGGCCCTACGAGCAGTACTTC.

This chain connects TRBV29-1 to TRBJ2-2; 7 bases are shared with TRBD2. Germline V gene lookup returns CDR1 SQVTM and CDR2 ANQGSEA. There are 15 residues in the CDR3. Unmatched junction bases numbered 9, after V lost 4 bases and J lost 4 bases. This chain's CDR3 is CSVVGVSGGTGELFF. The CDR3 DNA follows: TGCAGCGTTGTGGGGGTCTCGGGGGGCACCGGGGAGCTGTTTTTT.

This rearrangement joins TRBV5-1 to TRBJ2-7; 8 bases align to TRBD2. This CDR3 is built from 14 residues. V lost 0 bases and J lost 2; bases outside the gene matches: 1. The germline gives CDR1 SGHRS, CDR2 YFSETQ. The CDR3 loop is CASSLELAAYEQYF. The CDR3 nucleotides are TGCGCCAGCAGCTTGGAACTAGCGGCCTACGAGCAGTACTTC.

This chain joins TRBV2 and TRBJ2-7, with D possibly matching TRBD2 (6 bases). Trimming shortened V by 6 bases and J by 1 base, and 7 bases separated the two germline ends. The CDR3 has 12 residues. Germline assignment: CDR1 SNHLY and CDR2 FYNNEI. The CDR3 loop reads CASRGGSYEQYF. CDR3 coding DNA: TGTGCCAGCAGAGGAGGGTCCTACGAGCAGTACTTC.

This clone came up once. The rearrangement joins TRBV28 to TRBJ2-5; 9 positions agree with TRBD1. With V trimmed by 2 bases and J by 5 bases, 6 bases remained unmatched. CDR3 length: 15 residues. Germline CDR1 and CDR2: MDHEN and SYDVKM. The CDR3 nucleotides are TGTGCCAGCAGTTTACCCTCTGGGACAGGGGAGACCCAGTACTTC. The encoded protein is CASSLPSGTGETQYF.

This chain links TRBV2 with TRBJ1-2; D gene unclear. With 3 bases removed from V and 5 bases from J, the gap between germline ends came to 10 bases. CDR3 length: 13 amino acids. Germline CDR1 is SNHLY and CDR2 is FYNNEI. The CDR3 here is CASSDTGIYGYTF. CDR3 coding DNA: TGTGCCAGCAGTGATACGGGGATTTATGGCTACACCTTC.

The J gene is TRBJ2-6, the V gene TRBV19, with a tentative D call TRBD2 (5 bases). Deletions cut 5 bases from V and 2 bases from J, with 10 bases between. The CDR3 has 15 residues. Germline V gives CDR1 LNHDA, CDR2 SQIVND (reference sequence). CDR3 loop: CASSQRETGANVLTF. CDR3 bases: TGTGCCAGTAGTCAACGGGAAACTGGGGCCAACGTCCTGACTTTC.

V gene TRBV6-5 combines with J gene TRBJ2-5; 7 nucleotides agree with TRBD2. CDR3 length equals 15 residues. Trimming cost V 6 bases and J 7 bases; bases outside gene matches: 14. The germline V gene has CDR1 MNHEY and CDR2 SVGAGI. CDR3 sequence reads: CASSLQSGGTTTQYF. Written as DNA, the CDR3 is TGTGCCAGCAGCCTACAATCGGGGGGAACCACGACCCAGTACTTC.

This clone has just one count. The rearrangement uses TRBV30 and TRBJ1-5; TRBD1 might be the D (6 bases). V was trimmed by 0 bases and J by 2 bases, leaving 8 bases between them. The CDR3 sequence is 14 residues long. Germline CDR1 is GTSNPN and CDR2 is SVGIG (reference sequence). The CDR3 sequence is CAWSVGTRNQPQHF. CDR3 DNA: TGTGCCTGGAGTGTAGGGACACGCAATCAGCCCCAGCATTTT.

CDR3 region: CASSTNEGTQYF. CDR3 nucleotide sequence: TGTGCCAGCAGCACCAATGAGGGTACGCAGTATTTT. The gene calls are TRBV7-9 and TRBJ2-3; perhaps TRBD2 as D (5 bases). The CDR3 totals 12 residues. Germline lookup yields CDR1 SEHNR and CDR2 FQNEAQ (reference sequence). Trimming took off 5 bases at V and 8 bases at J, with 11 bases between the two ends.

The chain carries TRBV9 and TRBJ2-2; maybe TRBD1 (5 bases). V lost 4 bases and J 5 bases, leaving 9 bases between the germline ends. The germline V gene has CDR1 SGDLS and CDR2 YYNGEE. CDR3 size: 13 residues. CDR3 loop: CASSRSGTGELFF. In DNA form, the CDR3 reads TGTGCCAGCAGCAGGTCAGGGACCGGGGAGCTGTTTTTT.

This clone was detected only a few times. V and J are TRBV28 and TRBJ2-1; a weak D match, TRBD2 (5 bases). The V and J ends lost 6 bases and 3 bases respectively, with 21 bases between them. The CDR3 has 17 residues. Germline assignment: CDR1 MDHEN and CDR2 SYDVKM. CDR3 protein: CASSQPGRVRDYNEQFF. CDR3 in DNA: TGTGCCAGCAGCCAACCTGGCCGGGTACGGGACTACAATGAGCAGTTCTTC.

The gene calls are TRBV5-1 and TRBJ2-7, with 9 nucleotides matching TRBD1. From germline, CDR1 is SGHRS and CDR2 YFSETQ. Trimming removed 1 base from V and 4 bases from J; junction bases left unmatched: 6. The CDR3 is 15 amino acids. CDR3: CASSLYPGQGYEQYF. DNA for the CDR3: TGCGCCAGCAGCTTGTATCCGGGACAGGGTTACGAGCAGTACTTC.

The chain links TRBV19 to TRBJ2-7; 8 bases match TRBD1. With 4 bases clipped from V and 3 bases from J, the junction kept 5 bases outside the gene matches. There are 14 residues in the CDR3. The V gene's germline CDR1 is LNHDA and CDR2 SQIVND (reference sequence). CDR3 protein: CASSRRTGSYEQYF. The CDR3, as DNA: TGTGCCAGTAGTAGACGGACAGGGAGCTACGAGCAGTACTTC.

This rearrangement joins TRBV5-1 to TRBJ2-2; D call uncertain. This CDR3 is 13 amino acids long. From germline, CDR1 is SGHRS and CDR2 YFSETQ. V gave up 4 bases and J gave up 4 bases, with 8 bases separating them. CDR3 coding DNA: TGCGCCAGCAGCGAGTCGTCCACCGGGGAGCTGTTTTTT. As protein: CASSESSTGELFF.